This T cell receptor (beta chain) was obtained from a study of T cell responses to AZD1222 COVID-19 vaccine (dated by TCRdb to the early 2020s). Some background on the complete study: A total of approximately 250 trial participants underwent TCR sequencing, of whom under 220 had received two doses of AZD1222 and 26 had received two doses of the MenACWY control vaccine. Trial participants were enrolled by age into subgroups of 18-55, 56-69 and 70-plus years, and about 150, 27 and 61 TCR-sequenced participants, respectively, were included in these subgroups.

Overall study results and their limits: After two AZD1222 doses, spike-specific TCR breadth and depth were significantly higher than at day 0 and than in MenACWY recipients. Epitopes outside the regions mutated in the B.1.351 and B.1.1.7 variants were reportedly recognized by nearly half of the unique spike-specific TCRs. In the small 56-69-year group, the increase in depth fell short of significance, most likely because of low power. No day 14 peak-response samples were available, so repertoires were characterized only after the peak T cell response. Participants were mostly white British, with more females than males. The authors suggested clonal diversity may have been underestimated. Conclusions about previously exposed vaccinees were limited because only a handful of AZD1222 recipients were SARS-CoV-2 seropositive at baseline. The vaccine-associated CD4 TCRs covered the entire spike protein, and the dominant responses fell in regions 160-218 and 743-854.

Via the germline V gene (reference sequence), CDR1 is SGHKS and CDR2 YYEKEE. The germline V and J ends show losses of 4 bases and 5 bases respectively, and no gene match explains 9 bases of the junction. The CDR3, cysteine through phenylalanine, is 16 amino acids long. Here the CDR3 DNA is all that survives: 48 bases in frame from base 1. This clone was seen once. Its antigen remains undetermined. No clone much larger than this one lies a single base away; base qualities are absent. The CDR3 regions of human TCRbeta chains were analyzed by immunosequencing. In the authors' own workflow: TCRs in the repertoires were matched against a reference library of SARS-CoV-2-specific TCRs that had been generated with the MIRA antigen-specificity platform. Breadth was defined as the fraction of unique TCRs that were SARS-CoV-2-associated. Depth was defined as the fraction of total T cells that were SARS-CoV-2-associated. Each spike-specific TCR was assigned to its reactive spike region and to a CD4 or CD8 class using the MIRA data. Log10-transformed breadth and depth values were compared by one-way ANOVA with Sidak's multiple comparisons tests. TCRdb holds this immuneACCESS table with in-frame rearrangements only. Some clones are missing; in checked studies, unresolved V genes explain under half, and the rest has no known cause. The V and J calls and clone size come from that table; D and trimming were worked out from the DNA. This sample lists 85,000 to 130,000 clones; around 91% were detected once. In total, the top ten clones hold less than 9.5% of the sample.

The meaning of the sample's time point label: about 28 days (+/-7) after the second vaccine dose. AZD1222 recipients whose second dose came at about 4 weeks and those whose second dose came at about 12 weeks were combined into one group, since spike-specific TCR depth and breadth did not differ between the two schedules. Samples from vaccinated people were obtained from the UK trials COV001 and COV002, which included a single-blind randomized controlled phase 2/3 trial of AZD1222 (ChAdOx1 nCoV-19) in healthy adults. Trial participant PBMC samples were collected at day 0 and day 28 after the second dose for TCRbeta chain sequencing.

Here the chain combines TRBV5-5 and TRBJ2-3, and 11 junction bases match TRBD2. Sequenced material: peripheral blood, taken 28 days after the second AZD1222 dose. This TCR derives from an adult who received the AZD1222 COVID-19 vaccine. The CDR3 region: CASSPFSGGDQDTQYF. At the DNA level, the sequence is TGTGCCAGCAGCCCCTTTAGCGGGGGGGATCAAGATACGCAGTATTTT.